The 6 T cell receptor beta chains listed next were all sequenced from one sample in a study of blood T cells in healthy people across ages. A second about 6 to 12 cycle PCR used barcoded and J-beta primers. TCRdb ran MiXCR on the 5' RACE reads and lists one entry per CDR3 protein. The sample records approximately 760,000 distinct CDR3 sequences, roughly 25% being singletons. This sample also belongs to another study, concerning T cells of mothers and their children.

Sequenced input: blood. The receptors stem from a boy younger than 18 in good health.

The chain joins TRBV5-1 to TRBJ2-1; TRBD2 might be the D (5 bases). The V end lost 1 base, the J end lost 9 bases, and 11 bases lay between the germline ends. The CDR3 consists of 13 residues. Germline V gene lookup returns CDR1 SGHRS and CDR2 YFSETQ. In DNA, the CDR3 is TGCGCCAGCAGCTTGACACGAGGGAGTGAGCAGTTCTTC. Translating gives CASSLTRGSEQFF.

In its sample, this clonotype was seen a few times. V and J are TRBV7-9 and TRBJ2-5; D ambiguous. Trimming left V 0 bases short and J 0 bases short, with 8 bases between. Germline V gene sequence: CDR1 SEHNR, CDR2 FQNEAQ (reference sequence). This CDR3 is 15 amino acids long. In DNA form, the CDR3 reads TGTGCCAGCAGCTTAGCGCAGGAGTACCAAGAGACCCAGTACTTC. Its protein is CASSLAQEYQETQYF.

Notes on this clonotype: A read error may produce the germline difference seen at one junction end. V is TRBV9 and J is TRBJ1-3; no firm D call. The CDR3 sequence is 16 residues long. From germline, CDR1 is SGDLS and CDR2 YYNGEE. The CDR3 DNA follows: TGTGCCTGCAGCGGACCGCCCCGACTCTCTGGAAACACCATATATTTT. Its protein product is CACSGPPRLSGNTIYF.

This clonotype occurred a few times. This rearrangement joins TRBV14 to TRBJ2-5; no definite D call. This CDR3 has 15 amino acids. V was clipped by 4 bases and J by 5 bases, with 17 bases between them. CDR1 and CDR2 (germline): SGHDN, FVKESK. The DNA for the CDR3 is TGTGCCAGCAGCCCCTATGGTGGCGTGCGGGAGACCCAGTACTTC. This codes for CASSPYGGVRETQYF.

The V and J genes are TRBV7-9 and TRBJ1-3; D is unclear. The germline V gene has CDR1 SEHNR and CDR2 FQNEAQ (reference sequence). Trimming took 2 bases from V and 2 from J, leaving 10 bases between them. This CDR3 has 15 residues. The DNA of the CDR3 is TGTGCCAGCAGCTTAAAGGGTTGGGCTGGAAACACCATATATTTT. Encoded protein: CASSLKGWAGNTIYF.

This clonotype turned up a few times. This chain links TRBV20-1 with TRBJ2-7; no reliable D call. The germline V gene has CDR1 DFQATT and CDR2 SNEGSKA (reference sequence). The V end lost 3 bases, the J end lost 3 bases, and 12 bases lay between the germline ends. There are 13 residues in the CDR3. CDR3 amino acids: CSASPAEDYEQYF. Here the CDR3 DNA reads TGCAGTGCTAGCCCCGCAGAAGACTACGAGCAGTACTTC.